This T cell receptor (beta chain) came from a study of T cells in localized non-small cell lung cancer. V shed 3 bases, J shed 11 bases, and the junction held 10 bases outside the gene matches. This CDR3 has 15 residues. Germline loops: CDR1 MRHNA, CDR2 SNTAGT. Sequenced by immunoSEQ multiplex PCR; TCRdb stores in-frame clones only, minus some. The sample carries 20,000 to 30,000 clones, roughly 90% recorded once. The receptor was derived from a man between 40 and 69 years old with stage II lung adenocarcinoma. The sequenced sample was PBMCs, obtained before any cancer treatment. This rearrangement joins TRBV6-4 to TRBJ1-1, with 12 bases lining up with TRBD1. The chain's CDR3 is CASSEQGQGAGEAFF. CDR3 nucleotides: TGTGCCAGCAGTGAGCAGGGACAGGGGGCTGGGGAGGCTTTCTTT.